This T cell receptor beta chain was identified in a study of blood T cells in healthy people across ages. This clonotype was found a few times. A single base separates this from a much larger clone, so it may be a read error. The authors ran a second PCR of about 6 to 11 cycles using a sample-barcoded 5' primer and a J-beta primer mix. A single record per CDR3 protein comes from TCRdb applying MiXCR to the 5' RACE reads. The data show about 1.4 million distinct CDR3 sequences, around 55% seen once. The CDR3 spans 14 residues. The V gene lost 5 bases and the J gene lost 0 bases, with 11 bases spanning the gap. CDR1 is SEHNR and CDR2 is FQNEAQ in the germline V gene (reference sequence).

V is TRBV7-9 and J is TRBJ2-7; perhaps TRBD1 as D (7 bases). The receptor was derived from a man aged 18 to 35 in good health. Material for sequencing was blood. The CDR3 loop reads CASSAGQFSYEQYF. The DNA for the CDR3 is TGTGCCAGCAGCGCGGGACAGTTCTCCTACGAGCAGTACTTC. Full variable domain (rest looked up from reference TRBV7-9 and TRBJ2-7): DTGVSQNPRHKITKRGQNVTFRCDPISEHNRLYWYRQTLGQGPEFLTYFQNEAQLEKSRLLSDRFSAERPKGSFSTLEIQRTEQGDSAMYLCASSAGQFSYEQYFGPGTRLTVT.